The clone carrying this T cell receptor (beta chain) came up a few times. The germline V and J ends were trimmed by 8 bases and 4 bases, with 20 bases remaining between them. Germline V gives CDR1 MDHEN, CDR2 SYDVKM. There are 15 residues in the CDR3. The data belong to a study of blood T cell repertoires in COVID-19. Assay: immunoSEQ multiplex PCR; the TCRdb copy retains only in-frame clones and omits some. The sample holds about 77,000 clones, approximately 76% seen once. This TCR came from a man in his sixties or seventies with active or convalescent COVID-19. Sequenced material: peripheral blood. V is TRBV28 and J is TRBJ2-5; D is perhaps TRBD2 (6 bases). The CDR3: CASCTATRGGETQYF. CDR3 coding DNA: TGTGCCAGCTGTACGGCAACGCGGGGCGGAGAGACCCAGTACTTC.